Listed below are T cell receptor beta chains from one sample, sequenced in a study of T cell responses to AZD1222 COVID-19 vaccine. Method: immunoSEQ multiplex PCR; TCRdb's copy keeps in-frame clones and lacks some. The sample includes fewer than 200,000 clones, approximately 90% seen only once; the top ten take 6.1%. This specimen was peripheral blood, taken on day 0 of AZD1222 vaccination. Receptor source: an adult in good health. Both conserved end residues are part of each CDR3. The listing skips clone size in some rows; elsewhere it reads once, few, many or a size class.

j_call: TRBJ1-4; cdr3_length: 16; clone_size: NA; v_call: TRBV3-1/TRBV3-2; cdr3_aa: CASSQDSTGEGRKLFF
j_call: TRBJ2-1; cdr3_length: 16; clone_size: NA; v_call: TRBV6-5; cdr3_aa: CASSYYGTSGNNEQFF
j_call: TRBJ2-1; cdr3_length: 17; clone_size: NA; v_call: TRBV9; cdr3_aa: CASSVGTSGRGVDEQFF
j_call: TRBJ2-2; cdr3_length: 16; clone_size: NA; v_call: TRBV4-3; cdr3_aa: CASSQLLGQNTGELFF
j_call: TRBJ1-2; cdr3_length: 11; clone_size: once; v_call: TRBV29-1; cdr3_aa: CSVGLNYGYTF
j_call: TRBJ1-1; cdr3_length: 13; clone_size: NA; v_call: TRBV18; cdr3_aa: CASSPGQKIEAFF
j_call: TRBJ2-1; cdr3_length: 13; clone_size: NA; v_call: TRBV7-2; cdr3_aa: CASSLDRGNEQFF
j_call: TRBJ2-3; cdr3_length: 15; clone_size: NA; v_call: TRBV28; cdr3_aa: CASRTSGRAEDTQYF
j_call: TRBJ1-2; cdr3_length: 13; clone_size: NA; v_call: TRBV10-3; cdr3_aa: CAIRTGGADGYTF
j_call: TRBJ2-7; cdr3_length: 15; clone_size: NA; v_call: TRBV11-3; cdr3_aa: CASSHSLAGGYEQYF
j_call: TRBJ2-4; cdr3_length: 16; clone_size: NA; v_call: TRBV4-3; cdr3_aa: CASSQDRGLAKNIQYF
j_call: TRBJ1-1; cdr3_length: 13; clone_size: NA; v_call: TRBV6-5; cdr3_aa: CASVGQGWTEAFF
j_call: TRBJ2-7; cdr3_length: 14; clone_size: NA; v_call: TRBV29-1; cdr3_aa: CSVGKPGHWDEQYF
j_call: TRBJ1-5; cdr3_length: 17; clone_size: NA; v_call: TRBV21-1; cdr3_aa: CASSKWATVDSNQPQHF
j_call: TRBJ1-5; cdr3_length: 13; clone_size: NA; v_call: TRBV30; cdr3_aa: CAWSGQGDQPQHF
j_call: TRBJ2-7; cdr3_length: 14; clone_size: NA; v_call: TRBV28; cdr3_aa: CASSLGPSSYEQYF
j_call: TRBJ1-2; cdr3_length: 14; clone_size: NA; v_call: TRBV18; cdr3_aa: CASSPEDRGYGYTF
j_call: TRBJ2-1; cdr3_length: 14; clone_size: NA; v_call: TRBV5-6; cdr3_aa: CASSTLAGGLFKFF
j_call: TRBJ1-4; cdr3_length: 14; clone_size: once; v_call: TRBV6-6; cdr3_aa: CASSYGQFAEKLFF
j_call: TRBJ2-1; cdr3_length: 15; clone_size: NA; v_call: TRBV10-1; cdr3_aa: CASSQVAPSSGGEFF
j_call: TRBJ1-2; cdr3_length: 15; clone_size: NA; v_call: TRBV30; cdr3_aa: CAGPRTGDNTYGYTF
j_call: TRBJ1-1; cdr3_length: 14; clone_size: NA; v_call: TRBV2; cdr3_aa: CASSPQGGDTEAFF
j_call: TRBJ2-5; cdr3_length: 13; clone_size: NA; v_call: TRBV6-5; cdr3_aa: CASAGTAQETQYF
j_call: TRBJ1-2; cdr3_length: 15; clone_size: NA; v_call: TRBV4-1; cdr3_aa: CASSQGTGANYGYTF
j_call: TRBJ2-7; cdr3_length: 18; clone_size: NA; v_call: TRBV1; cdr3_aa: CTSSQVHPARPACYEQYF
j_call: TRBJ1-5; cdr3_length: 16; clone_size: NA; v_call: TRBV7-2; cdr3_aa: CASSLEQGGSNQPQHF
j_call: TRBJ2-1; cdr3_length: 17; clone_size: NA; v_call: TRBV28; cdr3_aa: CASNAAGYESSYNEQFF
j_call: TRBJ1-4; cdr3_length: 14; clone_size: NA; v_call: TRBV2; cdr3_aa: CASSEGTGDEKLFF
j_call: TRBJ2-3; cdr3_length: 17; clone_size: NA; v_call: TRBV10-1; cdr3_aa: CASSPTAWGAHADTQYF
j_call: TRBJ1-3; cdr3_length: 14; clone_size: NA; v_call: TRBV3-1/TRBV3-2; cdr3_aa: CASTAGEYGNTIYF
j_call: TRBJ2-7; cdr3_length: 13; clone_size: once; v_call: TRBV5-6; cdr3_aa: CASSLTSLYEQYF
j_call: TRBJ1-6; cdr3_length: 14; clone_size: NA; v_call: TRBV20-1; cdr3_aa: CSASMDSGSSPLHF
j_call: TRBJ1-2; cdr3_length: 13; clone_size: once; v_call: TRBV6-2/TRBV6-3; cdr3_aa: CASSTPGGYGYTF
j_call: TRBJ2-7; cdr3_length: 12; clone_size: NA; v_call: TRBV2; cdr3_aa: CASRDGLGERGF
j_call: TRBJ2-1; cdr3_length: 16; clone_size: NA; v_call: TRBV7-6; cdr3_aa: CASSSPSGDYFNEQFF
j_call: TRBJ1-5; cdr3_length: 13; clone_size: NA; v_call: TRBV18; cdr3_aa: CASSPGGNQPQHF
j_call: TRBJ1-1; cdr3_length: 12; clone_size: NA; v_call: TRBV28; cdr3_aa: CASTLRGVWAFF
j_call: TRBJ1-2; cdr3_length: 13; clone_size: NA; v_call: TRBV18; cdr3_aa: CASSPKGEGGYTF
j_call: TRBJ2-2; cdr3_length: 16; clone_size: NA; v_call: TRBV3-1/TRBV3-2; cdr3_aa: CASSQVVGVNTGELFF
j_call: TRBJ2-5; cdr3_length: 14; clone_size: few; v_call: TRBV2; cdr3_aa: CASRTSSAGETQYF
j_call: TRBJ1-5; cdr3_length: 17; clone_size: NA; v_call: TRBV28; cdr3_aa: CASSPRDRGYSNQPQHF
j_call: TRBJ2-7; cdr3_length: 15; clone_size: NA; v_call: TRBV6-5; cdr3_aa: CASSPPRQGTYEQYF
j_call: TRBJ1-1; cdr3_length: 14; clone_size: NA; v_call: TRBV25-1; cdr3_aa: CASSEYSENTEAFF
j_call: TRBJ2-1; cdr3_length: 15; clone_size: NA; v_call: TRBV28; cdr3_aa: CASSFEGRGPNEQFF
j_call: TRBJ2-7; cdr3_length: 15; clone_size: NA; v_call: TRBV15; cdr3_aa: CATSRGAGSYYEQYF
j_call: TRBJ1-2; cdr3_length: 14; clone_size: NA; v_call: TRBV9; cdr3_aa: CASSVSVENYGYTF
j_call: TRBJ2-2; cdr3_length: 15; clone_size: NA; v_call: TRBV19; cdr3_aa: CASSIVGTATGELFF
j_call: TRBJ1-3; cdr3_length: 16; clone_size: once; v_call: TRBV18; cdr3_aa: CASSPMGDSSGNTIYF
j_call: TRBJ1-2; cdr3_length: 13; clone_size: NA; v_call: TRBV28; cdr3_aa: CASSYFGTYGYTF
j_call: TRBJ1-5; cdr3_length: 15; clone_size: NA; v_call: TRBV6-2/TRBV6-3; cdr3_aa: CASSPRAGTNQPQHF
j_call: TRBJ2-5; cdr3_length: 15; clone_size: NA; v_call: TRBV6-5; cdr3_aa: CASSTNRLVQETQYF
j_call: TRBJ1-2; cdr3_length: 14; clone_size: NA; v_call: TRBV4-2; cdr3_aa: CASSQDDRGNGYTF
j_call: TRBJ1-3; cdr3_length: 17; clone_size: NA; v_call: TRBV27; cdr3_aa: CASSGNRDRASGNTIYF
j_call: TRBJ2-1; cdr3_length: 14; clone_size: once; v_call: TRBV20-1; cdr3_aa: CSASSDGRGNEQFF
j_call: TRBJ2-5; cdr3_length: 13; clone_size: many; v_call: TRBV5-1; cdr3_aa: CASSAAQGETQYF